The rows below give T cell receptor beta chains drawn from one sample of a study of blood T cells in healthy people across ages. TCRdb processed the 5' RACE reads anew with MiXCR; each CDR3 protein has one entry. The sample holds 700,000 to 950,000 distinct CDR3 sequences, roughly 50% seen once. The sequenced sample consisted of blood. The origin of the receptors is a man younger than 40 in good health. CDR3s include the opening cysteine and the closing phenylalanine or tryptophan. A D gene is named only where the DNA matches it firmly. The size of a clone is reported for some rows only, either as once, few or many, or as a class for expanded clones.

TRBV25-1	-	TRBJ1-2	-	CASTPAGSHGYTF	TGTGCCAGCACCCCAGCAGGGTCCCATGGCTACACCTTC
TRBV3-1	-	TRBJ2-5	-	CASSPNVGGRETQYF	TGTGCCAGCAGCCCGAACGTCGGGGGCCGGGAGACCCAGTACTTC
TRBV20-1	-	TRBJ2-3	TRBD2	CSARLAGTSTDTQYF	TGCAGTGCTAGACTAGCGGGAACTAGCACAGATACGCAGTATTTT
TRBV7-9	once	TRBJ2-1	-	CASSSWGDNEQFF	TGTGCCAGCAGCTCCTGGGGAGACAATGAGCAGTTCTTC
TRBV6-1	-	TRBJ2-7	TRBD2	CASRGLAVYEQYF	TGTGCCAGCCGGGGACTAGCGGTCTACGAGCAGTACTTC
TRBV13	-	TRBJ1-1	-	CASSTRTAGTEAFF	TGTGCCAGCAGCACCAGGACTGCCGGCACTGAAGCTTTCTTT
TRBV9	-	TRBJ2-4	-	CASSVASENIQYF	TGTGCCAGCAGCGTAGCTAGCGAAAACATTCAGTACTTC
TRBV4-3	-	TRBJ2-3	-	CASSNTYIASDTQYF	TGCGCCAGCAGCAACACGTACATTGCATCAGATACGCAGTATTTT
TRBV10-1	-	TRBJ2-3	-	CASSGERAQKTDTQYF	TGCGCCAGCAGTGGGGAAAGGGCCCAAAAGACAGATACGCAGTATTTT
TRBV5-1	-	TRBJ2-1	TRBD2	CASSRSGRVLDEQFF	TGCGCCAGCAGCCGTAGCGGGAGGGTTCTGGATGAGCAGTTCTTC
TRBV20-1	-	TRBJ2-7	-	CSARASSSYEQYF	TGCAGTGCTAGAGCGAGTAGCTCCTACGAGCAGTACTTC
TRBV10-2	few	TRBJ1-1	-	CASRRGLNTEAFF	TGTGCCAGCAGGAGGGGCCTGAACACTGAAGCTTTCTTT
TRBV28	-	TRBJ2-1	-	CASKRWNEQFF	TGTGCCAGCAAACGGTGGAATGAGCAGTTCTTC